The TCR beta chain described here comes from a study of cytomegalovirus exposure and HLA in healthy donors. Germline V gene lookup returns CDR1 SQVTM and CDR2 ANQGSEA. The CDR3 spans 13 residues. V was cut by 7 bases and J by 0 bases, with 12 bases left in between. To note about this clone: As yet, its antigen is unknown.

Points from the study as a whole: Most of the TCR beta V segments (in an earlier analysis) were productive either about 90% or about 30% of the time.

It was with 60 Vbeta and 13 Jbeta primers that the PCR ran. The assay was immunoSEQ multiplex PCR, and TCRdb's table has in-frame clones only and misses some. The sample records around 190,000 clones, around 80% being singletons. The TCR originated in a man between 25 and 39 years old in good health and CMV-seronegative. The rearrangement uses TRBV29-1 and TRBJ2-5; a weak D match, TRBD2 (5 bases). The sequencing input was PBMCs. CDR3 sequence (DNA): TGCAGCGGTGACGTCGGGAACCAAGAGACCCAGTACTTC. Its translation is CSGDVGNQETQYF.